This T cell receptor beta chain is drawn from a study of OX40 agonist ivuxolimab in advanced cancers. Germline CDR1 is MNHEY and CDR2 is SMNVEV (reference sequence). The CDR3 sequence is 15 residues long. Trimming removed 6 bases from V and 0 bases from J; junction bases left unmatched: 8. Sequenced by immunoSEQ multiplex PCR; TCRdb stores in-frame clones only, minus some. This sample has about 66,000 clones, with over 80% found just once. Sequences were derived from CD4+ or CD8+ T cells sorted from blood, sampled in a trial of the OX40 agonist ivuxolimab. The clonotype was recovered from an adult with an advanced solid tumor such as melanoma, head and neck, liver or kidney cancer. The gene calls are TRBV27 and TRBJ2-7, with 7 nucleotides matching TRBD2. CDR3 nucleotide sequence: TGTGCCAGCAGAAAATTGGGGGGGGACTCCTACGAGCAGTACTTC. Its protein product is CASRKLGGDSYEQYF.